These T cell receptor beta chains were read from a single sample in a study of identical twins. Each CDR3 protein gets one entry after TCRdb re-called the 5' RACE reads with MiXCR. The sample yields approximately 670,000 distinct CDR3 sequences, over 5% seen once. The material sequenced was naive T cells sorted from blood. The receptors derive from a young man in good health. The CDR3 runs from the conserved cysteine through the conserved F or W. The order of the fields is clone size, J gene, V gene, D gene, CDR3 protein, CDR3 DNA. D genes are given only for firm matches. The listing skips clone size in some rows; elsewhere it reads once, few, many or a size class.

clone size: many
J gene: TRBJ2-1
V gene: TRBV19
D gene: TRBD2
CDR3 protein: CASAGLAGFYNEQFF
CDR3 DNA: TGTGCCAGCGCAGGACTAGCGGGATTCTACAATGAGCAGTTCTTC

clone size: few
J gene: TRBJ2-1
V gene: TRBV29-1
D gene: NA
CDR3 protein: CSVDLTWAGDEQFF
CDR3 DNA: TGCAGCGTTGATCTCACATGGGCAGGGGATGAGCAGTTCTTC

clone size: NA
J gene: TRBJ2-5
V gene: TRBV6-2/TRBV6-3
D gene: NA
CDR3 protein: CASSPPTRLTRRETQYF
CDR3 DNA: TGTGCCAGCAGCCCCCCGACCCGACTCACCCGGAGGGAGACCCAGTACTTC

clone size: few
J gene: TRBJ2-5
V gene: TRBV11-2
D gene: TRBD1
CDR3 protein: CASSSGQGVKTQYF
CDR3 DNA: TGTGCCAGCAGCTCCGGACAGGGTGTAAAGACCCAGTACTTC

clone size: few
J gene: TRBJ1-5
V gene: TRBV20-1
D gene: NA
CDR3 protein: CSASGRGQPQHF
CDR3 DNA: TGCAGTGCTAGTGGAAGGGGTCAGCCCCAGCATTTT

clone size: NA
J gene: TRBJ2-7
V gene: TRBV12-3/TRBV12-4
D gene: TRBD2
CDR3 protein: CASIQDGGTSGRTSYEQYF
CDR3 DNA: TGTGCCAGCATCCAAGACGGCGGGACTAGCGGGAGGACGTCCTACGAGCAGTACTTC

clone size: many
J gene: TRBJ2-2
V gene: TRBV6-5
D gene: NA
CDR3 protein: CASSSTLLNTGELFF
CDR3 DNA: TGTGCCAGCAGTTCCACCCTCCTCAACACCGGGGAGCTGTTTTTT

clone size: many
J gene: TRBJ2-2
V gene: TRBV5-1
D gene: NA
CDR3 protein: CASSFATGTGELFF
CDR3 DNA: TGCGCCAGCAGCTTCGCCACAGGGACCGGGGAGCTGTTTTTT

clone size: many
J gene: TRBJ1-4
V gene: TRBV12-3/TRBV12-4
D gene: NA
CDR3 protein: CASSLGLQTNEKLFF
CDR3 DNA: TGTGCCAGCAGTTTGGGGTTACAGACTAATGAAAAACTGTTTTTT

clone size: many
J gene: TRBJ2-3
V gene: TRBV20-1
D gene: NA
CDR3 protein: CSARDRPSLSTDTQYF
CDR3 DNA: TGCAGTGCTAGAGATCGGCCTAGCTTGAGCACAGATACGCAGTATTTT

clone size: few
J gene: TRBJ2-1
V gene: TRBV7-2
D gene: NA
CDR3 protein: CASSSDWGPQFF
CDR3 DNA: TGTGCCAGCAGCTCAGACTGGGGCCCGCAGTTCTTC

clone size: NA
J gene: TRBJ1-1
V gene: TRBV9
D gene: NA
CDR3 protein: CASSKGPNTEAFF
CDR3 DNA: TGTGCCAGCAGCAAGGGGCCGAACACTGAAGCTTTCTTT

clone size: many
J gene: TRBJ2-3
V gene: TRBV20-1
D gene: TRBD2
CDR3 protein: CSARRSSGDTDTQYF
CDR3 DNA: TGCAGTGCTAGACGGTCTAGCGGGGACACAGATACGCAGTATTTT

clone size: few
J gene: TRBJ1-1
V gene: TRBV5-1
D gene: TRBD1
CDR3 protein: CASSRDSYDEAFF
CDR3 DNA: TGCGCCAGCAGTCGGGACAGCTATGATGAAGCTTTCTTT

clone size: many
J gene: TRBJ2-2
V gene: TRBV30
D gene: NA
CDR3 protein: CAWSSGAFLTGELFF
CDR3 DNA: TGTGCCTGGAGTTCTGGGGCCTTCCTGACCGGGGAGCTGTTTTTT

clone size: many
J gene: TRBJ2-1
V gene: TRBV20-1
D gene: NA
CDR3 protein: CSAHTLGQGEYNEQFF
CDR3 DNA: TGCAGTGCCCACACTCTCGGACAAGGGGAGTACAATGAGCAGTTCTTC

clone size: many
J gene: TRBJ2-7
V gene: TRBV29-1
D gene: TRBD1
CDR3 protein: CSVAPDRGNEQYF
CDR3 DNA: TGCAGCGTTGCTCCGGACAGGGGTAACGAGCAGTACTTC

clone size: few
J gene: TRBJ1-2
V gene: TRBV6-1
D gene: NA
CDR3 protein: CASRISGRTNYGYTF
CDR3 DNA: TGTGCCAGCAGGATATCGGGCAGAACGAACTATGGCTACACCTTC

clone size: many
J gene: TRBJ2-3
V gene: TRBV28
D gene: TRBD2
CDR3 protein: CASSLFLILAGEGTDTQYF
CDR3 DNA: TGTGCCAGCAGTTTATTCCTTATCCTGGCGGGAGAGGGTACAGATACGCAGTATTTT

clone size: many
J gene: TRBJ2-1
V gene: TRBV5-1
D gene: NA
CDR3 protein: CASSFSAQSSYNEQFF
CDR3 DNA: TGCGCCAGCAGCTTTTCTGCCCAGAGCTCCTACAATGAGCAGTTCTTC

clone size: NA
J gene: TRBJ2-7
V gene: TRBV12-3/TRBV12-4
D gene: NA
CDR3 protein: CASSLPGELYEQYF
CDR3 DNA: TGTGCCAGCAGTTTGCCGGGGGAGCTCTACGAGCAGTACTTC

clone size: many
J gene: TRBJ2-7
V gene: TRBV15
D gene: NA
CDR3 protein: CATSRDYSGLAHEQYF
CDR3 DNA: TGTGCCACCAGCAGAGATTATAGCGGATTGGCCCACGAGCAGTACTTC

clone size: few
J gene: TRBJ2-2
V gene: TRBV15
D gene: NA
CDR3 protein: CATSRERELSGELFF
CDR3 DNA: TGTGCCACCAGCAGAGAAAGGGAGCTCTCCGGGGAGCTGTTTTTT

clone size: NA
J gene: TRBJ2-2
V gene: TRBV4-3
D gene: TRBD1
CDR3 protein: CASSRQGAPKPGELFF
CDR3 DNA: TGCGCCAGCTCGCGGCAGGGGGCGCCGAAACCCGGGGAGCTGTTTTTT

clone size: many
J gene: TRBJ2-1
V gene: TRBV29-1
D gene: TRBD2
CDR3 protein: CSVVGTRLSFF
CDR3 DNA: TGCAGCGTTGTGGGGACTAGGCTTTCGTTCTTC

clone size: many
J gene: TRBJ2-3
V gene: TRBV29-1
D gene: NA
CDR3 protein: CSVARRLSTDTQYF
CDR3 DNA: TGCAGCGTTGCGAGACGCCTTTCGACAGATACGCAGTATTTT